These T cell receptor beta chains were read from a single sample in a study of blood T cell repertoires in COVID-19. The assay was immunoSEQ multiplex PCR, and TCRdb's table has in-frame clones only and misses some. This sample has about 290,000 clones, with 85% found just once. Sequencing was performed on peripheral blood. The origin of the receptors is a woman aged 45-65 years with active or convalescent COVID-19. The CDR3 runs from the conserved cysteine through the conserved F or W. Each record gives: J gene, V gene, CDR3 protein.

TRBJ2-2 TRBV27 CASSFLATGVAGELFF
TRBJ1-3 TRBV6-8 CASSTRTAGNTIYF
TRBJ1-4 TRBV6-5 CASSKWQGSEKLFF
TRBJ2-2 TRBV24-1 CATSDVTSGRNTGELFF
TRBJ2-2 TRBV15 CATSRVYSGELFF
TRBJ2-3 TRBV18 CASSPGGGTDTQYF
TRBJ2-5 TRBV5-1 CASSAASGVGETQYF
TRBJ2-6 TRBV7-9 CASSPRTVLSGANVLTF
TRBJ2-1 TRBV14 CASSQLHEQFF
TRBJ2-1 TRBV29-1 CSVGRFSGTGPYNEQFF
TRBJ1-1 TRBV5-8 CASSYADRENTEAFF
TRBJ1-6 TRBV5-4 CASSGTGSYNSPLHF
TRBJ2-3 TRBV4-1 CASSPRQLFRREDTQYF
TRBJ2-5 TRBV4-1 CASSHLGTAQETQYF
TRBJ1-2 TRBV19 CASGRAGANYGYTF
TRBJ2-4 TRBV28 CASSKRDITNIQYF
TRBJ2-3 TRBV28 CASSLREFTDTQYF
TRBJ2-2 TRBV29-1 CSVDGGMNTGELFF
TRBJ2-3 TRBV5-1 CASSRDTGTPKAQVVPDTQYF
TRBJ2-1 TRBV11-2 CASSLDSANNEQFF
TRBJ2-1 TRBV11-2 CASSLDPREQFF
TRBJ2-5 TRBV5-1 CASSRGGTQYF
TRBJ1-1 TRBV20-1 CSGHSDTEAFF
TRBJ1-2 TRBV12-3/TRBV12-4 CASSLFSGYGYTF
TRBJ1-2 TRBV20-1 CSARDREGYTF
TRBJ2-7 TRBV6-5 CASGLEVRYF
TRBJ1-5 TRBV21-1 CASSKVSQGNQPQHF
TRBJ1-5 TRBV5-8 CASSPTGGRQPQHF
TRBJ1-5 TRBV7-2 CASSSDRGRVEPQHF
TRBJ1-4 TRBV5-8 CASSYGTATTINEKLFF
TRBJ2-1 TRBV2 CASSERGFNEQFF
TRBJ1-4 TRBV25-1 CASSEARGNEKLFF
TRBJ2-1 TRBV28 CASSRLAGLYNEQFF
TRBJ1-2 TRBV2 CASSDGAYTF
TRBJ2-3 TRBV27 CASSKTGASTDTQYF